This T cell receptor beta chain was recorded in a study of blood T cell repertoires in COVID-19. Overall study context: Both acute and convalescent COVID-19 samples were obtained from the United States, Italy and Spain. Sources were T cells, B-cell-depleted T cells, or PBMCs; the material itself was cDNA or gDNA.

The CDR3 runs 14 residues. The germline V gene has CDR1 SGHRS and CDR2 YFSETQ. J was trimmed by 7 bases and V by 7 bases; bases with no gene match: 11. Original data processing: Estimated nucleated cell counts came from reference gene primer amplification. Assay: immunoSEQ multiplex PCR; the TCRdb copy retains only in-frame clones and omits some. V and J calls plus clone size are reproduced from that table; the DNA served to infer D and trimming. Altogether hundreds of thousands of clones are present, about 82% being singletons, with the ten largest covering 4.1%. The sequencing input was peripheral blood. The receptor was isolated from a woman aged 45-59 years with active or convalescent COVID-19. This chain joins TRBV5-1 and TRBJ2-1; the match to TRBD1 covers 7 bases. For the CDR3, the DNA is TGCGCCAGCGGCCGGGACAGCGTCGTGAATGAGCAGTTCTTC. Translated: CASGRDSVVNEQFF. The variable domain in full, completed from reference TRBV5-1 and TRBJ2-1, reads KAGVTQTPRYLIKTRGQQVTLSCSPISGHRSVSWYQQTPGQGLQFLFEYFSETQRNKGNFPGRFSGRQFSNSRSEMNVSTLELGDSALYLCASGRDSVVNEQFFGPGTRLTVL.